Shown below are 32 T cell receptor beta chains from a single sample sequenced in a study of blood T cell repertoires in COVID-19. Using immunoSEQ multiplex PCR, the repertoire was profiled, and TCRdb retains in-frame clones only, with some absent. The table lists about 490,000 clones, 80% to 90% of them singletons, with roughly 3.1% in the top ten. The sample consisted of peripheral blood. The receptor source for this set is a human donor in a cohort sampled during active COVID-19.

Worth noting for this clone: The junction differs from germline at one of its ends, possibly a read error. V gene TRBV5-5 combines with J gene TRBJ2-1; D perhaps matches TRBD1 (6 bases). Per germline, CDR1 SGHKS and CDR2 YYEKEE (reference sequence). The length of the CDR3 is 15 residues. CDR3 sequence: CASSFVAGDGNEQFF. The CDR3 nucleotides read TGTGCCAGCAGCTTCGTGGCAGGGGACGGAAATGAGCAATTCTTC.

The rearrangement joins TRBV4-1 to TRBJ1-3; D call uncertain. In germline, CDR1 is MGHRA, CDR2 YSYEKL. This CDR3 is built from 14 residues. V gave up 3 bases and J gave up 2 bases, with 8 bases separating them. The CDR3 protein is CASSQSVAGNTIYF. The DNA of the CDR3 is TGCGCCAGCAGCCAGTCGGTAGCTGGAAACACCATATATTTT.

The chain uses TRBV4-2 and TRBJ1-1; TRBD1 might be the D (5 bases). CDR1 and CDR2 from the germline V gene are LGHNA and YNFKEQ. The CDR3 has 15 amino acids. V lost 4 bases to trimming and J lost 5 bases, with 17 bases between them. DNA of the CDR3: TGTGCCAGCAGCCTCGCCCGGGGCGGGGATACTGAAGCTTTCTTT. This encodes CASSLARGGDTEAFF.

The chain is built from TRBV6-1 and TRBJ2-2; TRBD2 matches 8 bases. The CDR3 extends over 16 amino acids. After removal of 4 bases from V and 6 bases from J, the junction contained 10 bases not matched to a gene. Germline values: CDR1 MNHNS, CDR2 SASEGT. The CDR3 nucleotides read TGTGCCAGCAGTGGTCCCTCGGGGGGGGTGGCCGGGGAGCTGTTTTTT. This translates into CASSGPSGGVAGELFF.

The CDR3: CASSYSRQSGNTIYF. The DNA for the CDR3 is TGTGCCAGCAGTTACTCGCGACAGTCTGGAAACACCATATATTTT. The chain links TRBV6-5 to TRBJ1-3; weak D call: TRBD1 (5 bases). Germline V gene sequence: CDR1 MNHEY, CDR2 SVGAGI. The germline V and J ends were trimmed by 0 bases and 1 base, with 7 bases remaining between them. The CDR3 sequence is 15 residues long.

The J gene is TRBJ2-7, the V gene TRBV6-5, with 7 bases identical to TRBD2. Trimming at V came to 6 bases and at J to 3 bases, leaving 11 bases not matched to a gene. The CDR3 contains 15 residues. CDR1 MNHEY and CDR2 SVGAGI come from the germline V gene. In nucleotides, the CDR3 is TGTGCCAGCAGACCCAGGGCTAGCGGAAACTACGAGCAGTACTTC. Encoded protein: CASRPRASGNYEQYF.

This sequence joins TRBV9 and TRBJ1-3; 9 positions match TRBD1. The CDR3 is 17 amino acids. The V segment lost 2 bases and the J segment 0 bases; nucleotides outside the gene matches: 6. CDR1 SGDLS and CDR2 YYNGEE come from the germline V gene. The CDR3: CASSVGQGNFSGNTIYF. Here the CDR3 DNA reads TGTGCCAGCAGCGTGGGACAGGGTAATTTCTCTGGAAACACCATATATTTT.

The chain is built from TRBV18 and TRBJ2-3, with TRBD2 matching over 12 bases. The V gene end was trimmed by 8 bases and the J gene end by 1 base; junction bases not matched to a gene: 10. The CDR3 runs 17 residues. CDR1 and CDR2 (germline): KGHSH, LQKENI. CDR3 sequence reads: CASNGLAGPGGTDTQYF. CDR3 bases: TGTGCCAGCAACGGACTAGCGGGGCCAGGCGGCACAGATACGCAGTATTTT. Complete variable domain (other parts from reference TRBV18 and TRBJ2-3): NAGVMQNPRHLVRRRGQEARLRCSPMKGHSHVYWYRQLPEEGLKFMVYLQKENIIDESGMPKERFSAEFPKEGPSILRIQQVVRGDSAAYFCASNGLAGPGGTDTQYFGPGTRLTVL.

The gene calls are TRBV19 and TRBJ2-3; D is perhaps TRBD1 (6 bases). Per the germline V gene, CDR1 is LNHDA and CDR2 is SQIVND (reference sequence). V dropped 3 bases and J dropped 5 bases, with 15 bases sitting between them. The CDR3 extends over 15 amino acids. The CDR3 nucleotides are TGTGCCAGTAGTATTGGCAGGGGAATGGAAGATACGCAGTATTTT. As protein: CASSIGRGMEDTQYF.

The sample holds one count of this clone. The genes are TRBV27 and TRBJ2-7; perhaps TRBD2 as D (6 bases). The germline V gene has CDR1 MNHEY and CDR2 SMNVEV (reference sequence). This CDR3 has 12 residues. V shed 5 bases and J shed 6 bases, with 11 bases lying between them. CDR3 DNA: TGTGCCAGCAGTAACGGACTATCCGAGCAGTACTTC. Its translation: CASSNGLSEQYF.

The chain's CDR3 is CASSQNRGTEAFF. The CDR3 nucleotides read TGTGCCAGCAGCCAAAACAGGGGAACTGAAGCTTTCTTT. The rearrangement links TRBV3-1 (or the pseudogene TRBV3-2) to TRBJ1-1, with 7 bases that match TRBD1. Germline loops: CDR1 LGHDT, CDR2 YNNKEL (reference sequence). The CDR3 loop spans 13 amino acids. The J segment lost 5 bases and the V segment lost 2 bases, leaving 2 bases of the junction unmatched.

The chain carries TRBV5-1 and TRBJ2-6, with 12 bases fitting TRBD2. V lost 4 bases to trimming and J lost 0 bases; unmatched junction nucleotides: 8. This CDR3 has 19 residues. Looked up from germline, CDR1 is SGHRS and CDR2 is YFSETQ. As DNA, the CDR3 is TGCGCCAGCAGCCCGGAGGGACTAGCGGGTCTCTCTGGGGCCAACGTCCTGACTTTC. Translating it yields CASSPEGLAGLSGANVLTF.

This clone has just one count. The chain links TRBV11-2 to TRBJ1-1, with D hard to call. Germline CDR1 and CDR2: SGHAT and FQNNGV. V lost 5 bases, J lost 3 bases, and 13 bases lay in between. The CDR3 has 14 amino acids. The CDR3: CASSRRRVDTEAFF. In DNA, the CDR3 is TGTGCCAGCAGCCGCCGTCGGGTTGACACTGAAGCTTTCTTT.

The chain recombines TRBV7-2 with TRBJ2-5, with 9 bases aligning to TRBD1. Germline V CDR1 and CDR2: SGHTA, FQGNSA. J gave up 5 bases and V 1 base, and 5 bases lay outside the gene matches. The CDR3 is 15 amino acids. Here the CDR3 DNA reads TGTGCCAGCAGCTTAGGGACAGGGGTGGGGGAGACCCAGTACTTC. Translating gives CASSLGTGVGETQYF.

The chain is built from TRBV4-3 and TRBJ2-1; 9 bases align to TRBD2. V was clipped by 6 bases and J by 1 base; unmatched bases: 1. CDR1 LGHNA and CDR2 YSLEER come from the germline V gene. There are 14 residues in the CDR3. CDR3 in DNA: TGCGCCAGCAGGCGGGAGGGATCCTACAATGAGCAGTTCTTC. It is translated as CASRREGSYNEQFF.

CDR3 protein: CASSIKGKSGNTIYF. The CDR3 nucleotides read TGTGCCAGTAGTATAAAGGGGAAGAGTGGAAACACCATATATTTT. The chain has TRBV19 and TRBJ1-3; TRBD1 is a possible D gene (5 bases). Between the trimmed V and J ends, which lost 2 bases and 3 bases, there was a span of 11 bases. Germline CDR1 is LNHDA and CDR2 is SQIVND (reference sequence). The CDR3 runs to 15 residues.

The sample holds one count of this clone. The J gene is TRBJ2-5, the V gene TRBV7-9; D is uncertain. The CDR3 is made up of 16 amino acids. Trimming took off 3 bases at V and 5 bases at J, with 19 bases between the two ends. From germline, CDR1 is SEHNR and CDR2 FQNEAQ (reference sequence). CDR3 sequence: CASSFSGRSVLETQYF. DNA of the CDR3: TGTGCCAGCAGCTTTAGTGGTCGGAGTGTTTTGGAGACCCAGTACTTC.

This clone was counted a single time. The chain recombines TRBV18 with TRBJ2-3; 14 positions match TRBD2. Germline V gives CDR1 KGHSH, CDR2 LQKENI. With 3 bases clipped from V and 5 bases from J, the junction kept 4 bases outside the gene matches. There are 16 residues in the CDR3. CDR3 protein: CASSPTGLAGVDTQYF. CDR3 bases: TGTGCCAGCTCACCGACGGGACTAGCGGGAGTAGATACGCAGTATTTT.

A few counts support this clone. The J gene is TRBJ2-2, the V gene TRBV3-1 (or the pseudogene TRBV3-2); tentatively, D is TRBD2 (5 bases). The germline V gene encodes CDR1 LGHDT and CDR2 YNNKEL (reference sequence). This CDR3 has 15 amino acids. The V gene lost 3 bases and the J gene lost 4 bases, with 12 bases spanning the gap. For the CDR3, the DNA is TGTGCCAGCAGCCATAGTCGTGAGGGCACCGGGGAGCTGTTTTTT. The encoded protein is CASSHSREGTGELFF.

V usage is TRBV7-3 and J usage is TRBJ2-3; TRBD2 agrees at 12 bases. Germline loops: CDR1 SGHTA, CDR2 FQGTGA. The CDR3 length is 16 residues. The V and J ends lost 3 bases and 2 bases, in that order; junction bases with no gene match: 3. CDR3 DNA: TGTGCCAGCAGCTTGACTAGCGGGAGTTCCACAGATACGCAGTATTTT. This codes for CASSLTSGSSTDTQYF.

The V and J genes are TRBV10-2 and TRBJ2-3, with 8 nucleotides matching TRBD2. The CDR3 has 15 residues. Germline CDR1 is WSHSY and CDR2 is SAAADI. The V gene end was trimmed by 1 base and the J gene end by 3 bases; junction bases not matched to a gene: 3. The CDR3 protein is CASSEYPGGTDTQYF. In DNA, the CDR3 is TGCGCCAGCAGTGAGTACCCGGGAGGGACAGATACGCAGTATTTT.

J is TRBJ1-1 and V is TRBV30; 7 positions agree with TRBD1. After removal of 3 bases from V and 0 bases from J, the junction contained 1 base not matched to a gene. Germline values: CDR1 GTSNPN, CDR2 SVGIG (reference sequence). CDR3 length: 13 amino acids. The CDR3 region has the DNA TGTGCCTGGAGGACAGGGCTGAACACTGAAGCTTTCTTT. Translated: CAWRTGLNTEAFF.

This clone has just a few counts. The chain joins TRBV19 to TRBJ2-1; D perhaps matches TRBD1 (5 bases). The length of the CDR3 is 16 residues. Germline CDR1 and CDR2: LNHDA and SQIVND (reference sequence). V lost 5 bases and J 4 bases, leaving 18 bases between the germline ends. CDR3 sequence (DNA): TGTGCCAGTAGTCCCCTGGGGCCCAGGTCTTACAATGAGCAGTTCTTC. Protein: CASSPLGPRSYNEQFF.

This chain links TRBV28 with TRBJ2-4; D uncertain. The CDR3 covers 16 residues. The germline V gene has CDR1 MDHEN and CDR2 SYDVKM. Trimming took 5 bases from V and 1 from J, leaving 15 bases between them. In DNA form, the CDR3 reads TGTGCCAGCAGTCCCCTATTAGGAGCGGCCAAAAACATTCAGTACTTC. It encodes CASSPLLGAAKNIQYF.

The rearrangement joins TRBV7-3 to TRBJ2-1, with 11 nucleotides matching TRBD2. The germline gives CDR1 SGHTA, CDR2 FQGTGA. V was pared by 5 bases and J by 8 bases, with 14 bases of the junction left unmatched. The CDR3 sequence is 17 residues long. CDR3: CASSPHLAGGVGDEQFF. CDR3 coding DNA: TGTGCCAGCAGCCCACACTTAGCGGGAGGGGTGGGCGATGAGCAGTTCTTC.

This clone was detected only a few times. This chain links TRBV7-2 with TRBJ2-7; tentative D call: TRBD1 (5 bases). Germline V gene data show CDR1 as SGHTA and CDR2 as FQGNSA. V was pared by 5 bases and J by 1 base, with 9 bases between. The CDR3 has 13 amino acids. The CDR3 reads CASSPDRSYEQYF. CDR3 nucleotide sequence: TGTGCCAGCAGCCCCGACAGATCCTACGAGCAGTACTTC.

This clone was observed once. V gene TRBV3-1 (or the pseudogene TRBV3-2) combines with J gene TRBJ2-7; D is perhaps TRBD2 (6 bases). The CDR3 length is 12 residues. V was trimmed by 1 base and J by 5 bases, leaving 6 bases between them. Germline CDR1 LGHDT, CDR2 YNNKEL (reference sequence). CDR3 in amino acids: CASSQGTNEQYF. The CDR3, as DNA: TGTGCCAGCAGCCAAGGGACTAACGAGCAGTACTTC.

For the CDR3, the DNA is TGTGCCAGCAGATTCCAGGGGGACACTGAAGCTTTCTTT. Its protein is CASRFQGDTEAFF. V and J are TRBV7-8 and TRBJ1-1; 7 nucleotides line up with TRBD1. Germline trimming cut 6 bases from V and 3 bases from J; bases unmatched to any gene: 4. Germline V gives CDR1 SGHVS, CDR2 FQNEAQ. The CDR3 consists of 13 residues. The variable domain in full, with the rest retrieved from reference TRBV7-8 and TRBJ1-1, is GAGVSQSPRYKVAKRGQDVALRCDPISGHVSLFWYQQALGQGPEFLTYFQNEAQLDKSGLPSDRFFAERPEGSVSTLKIQRTQQEDSAVYLCASRFQGDTEAFFGQGTRLTVV.

This clone was found a few times. The V gene is TRBV7-2, the J gene TRBJ1-1, with TRBD1 matching 8 bases. V was clipped by 0 bases and J by 6 bases; unmatched bases: 3. CDR1 is SGHTA, CDR2 FQGNSA, per germline. CDR3 length equals 14 residues. The CDR3 DNA reads as TGTGCCAGCAGCTTAGCACAGGGGGTCTCTGAAGCTTTCTTT. Residues: CASSLAQGVSEAFF.

J is TRBJ1-4 and V is TRBV19; D possibly corresponds to TRBD1 (5 bases). Germline CDR1 is LNHDA and CDR2 is SQIVND (reference sequence). This CDR3 region has 13 residues. V lost 4 bases and J lost 8, with 11 bases in between. DNA for the CDR3: TGTGCCAGTAGTAAGTTGTCAGGGGAAAAACTGTTTTTT. Translated: CASSKLSGEKLFF. The whole variable domain, filled in from reference TRBV19 and TRBJ1-4, reads DGGITQSPKYLFRKEGQNVTLSCEQNLNHDAMYWYRQDPGQGLRLIYYSQIVNDFQKGDIAEGYSVSREKKESFPLTVTSAQKNPTAFYLCASSKLSGEKLFFGSGTQLSVL.

This chain uses TRBV7-3 with TRBJ2-1; D call uncertain. CDR1 is SGHTA and CDR2 is FQGTGA in the germline V gene. The CDR3 consists of 14 residues. Trimming left V 4 bases short and J 2 bases short, with 9 bases between. Here the CDR3 DNA reads TGTGCCAGCAGCTCCCCTGTTCCCTACAATGAGCAGTTCTTC. This gives the protein CASSSPVPYNEQFF.

The genes are TRBV3-1 (or the pseudogene TRBV3-2) and TRBJ2-7, with a tentative D call TRBD2 (6 bases). V lost 3 bases and J lost 1, with 16 bases in between. CDR1 LGHDT and CDR2 YNNKEL come from the germline V gene (reference sequence). The CDR3 runs 16 residues. CDR3 sequence reads: CASSHPGRGLSYEQYF. CDR3 bases: TGTGCCAGCAGCCACCCCGGTAGGGGACTTTCCTACGAGCAGTACTTC.